The T cell receptor (beta chain) under discussion was sequenced for a study of blood T cell repertoires in COVID-19. Overall study: Samples came from the United States, Italy and Spain, spanning acute and convalescent COVID-19.

Participants' reported clinical history set cohort assignment. Sequenced by immunoSEQ multiplex PCR; TCRdb stores in-frame clones only, minus some. The sample yields approximately 150,000 clones, 81% seen once. The sequence was obtained from a woman in her thirties or forties with acute COVID-19. The specimen was PBMCs or T cells enriched from blood (not recorded which).

The CDR3 sequence is CAIRPSGSYEQYF. CDR3 bases: TGTGCCATCAGACCTAGCGGGAGCTACGAGCAGTACTTC. The rearrangement links TRBV10-3 to TRBJ2-7, with TRBD2 identical over 10 bases. The CDR3 is 13 residues long. V shed 6 bases and J 3 bases; nucleotides not matched to a gene: 2. CDR1 and CDR2 (germline): ENHRY, SYGVKD.